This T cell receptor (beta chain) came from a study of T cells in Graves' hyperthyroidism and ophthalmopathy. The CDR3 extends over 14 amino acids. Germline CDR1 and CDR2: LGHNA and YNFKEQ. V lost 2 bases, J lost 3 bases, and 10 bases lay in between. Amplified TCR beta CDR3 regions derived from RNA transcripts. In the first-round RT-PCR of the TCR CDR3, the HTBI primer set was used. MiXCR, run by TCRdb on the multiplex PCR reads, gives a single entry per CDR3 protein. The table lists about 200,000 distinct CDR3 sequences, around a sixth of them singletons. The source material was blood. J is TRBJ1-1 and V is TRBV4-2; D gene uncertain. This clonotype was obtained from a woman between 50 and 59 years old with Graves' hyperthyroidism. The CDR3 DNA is TGTGCCAGCAGCCAACTCGAATTCGACACTGAAGCTTTCTTT. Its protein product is CASSQLEFDTEAFF.